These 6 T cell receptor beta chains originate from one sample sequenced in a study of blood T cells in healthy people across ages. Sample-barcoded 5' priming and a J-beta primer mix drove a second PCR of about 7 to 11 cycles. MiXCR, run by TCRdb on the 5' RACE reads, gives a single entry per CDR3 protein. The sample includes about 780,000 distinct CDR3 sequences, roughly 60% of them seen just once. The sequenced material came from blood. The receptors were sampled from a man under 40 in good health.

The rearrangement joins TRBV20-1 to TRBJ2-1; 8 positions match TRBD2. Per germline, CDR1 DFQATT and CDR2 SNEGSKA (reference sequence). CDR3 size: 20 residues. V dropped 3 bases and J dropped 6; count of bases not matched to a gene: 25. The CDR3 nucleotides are TGCAGTGCTAGGGATGGGAGGAAGGTAGCGGGGTTTTACGGGGGCAATGAGCAGTTCTTC. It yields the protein CSARDGRKVAGFYGGNEQFF.

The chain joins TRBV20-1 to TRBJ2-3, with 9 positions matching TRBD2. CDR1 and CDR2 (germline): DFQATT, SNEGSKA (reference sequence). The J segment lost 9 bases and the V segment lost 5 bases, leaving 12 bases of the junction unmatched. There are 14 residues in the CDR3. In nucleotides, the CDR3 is TGCAGTGCTCGCTGGGGCGGGGGGGCCGAGACGCAGTATTTT. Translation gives CSARWGGGAETQYF.

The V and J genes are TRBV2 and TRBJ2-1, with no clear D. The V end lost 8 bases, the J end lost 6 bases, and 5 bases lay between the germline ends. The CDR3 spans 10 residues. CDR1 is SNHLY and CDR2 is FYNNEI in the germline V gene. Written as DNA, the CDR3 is TGTGCCAGCTTTTCCAATGAGCAGTTCTTC. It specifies CASFSNEQFF.

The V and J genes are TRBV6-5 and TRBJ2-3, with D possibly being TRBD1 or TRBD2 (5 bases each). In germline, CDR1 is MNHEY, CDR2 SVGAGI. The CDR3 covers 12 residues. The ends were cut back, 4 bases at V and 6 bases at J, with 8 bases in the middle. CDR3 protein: CASSSREDTQYF. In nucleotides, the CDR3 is TGTGCCAGCAGTTCCAGGGAGGATACGCAGTATTTT.

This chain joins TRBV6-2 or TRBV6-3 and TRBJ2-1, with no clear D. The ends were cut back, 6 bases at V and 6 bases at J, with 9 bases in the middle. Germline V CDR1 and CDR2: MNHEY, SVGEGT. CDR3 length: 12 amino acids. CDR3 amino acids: CASSFQINEQFF. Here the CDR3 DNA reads TGTGCCAGCAGCTTCCAGATCAATGAGCAGTTCTTC.

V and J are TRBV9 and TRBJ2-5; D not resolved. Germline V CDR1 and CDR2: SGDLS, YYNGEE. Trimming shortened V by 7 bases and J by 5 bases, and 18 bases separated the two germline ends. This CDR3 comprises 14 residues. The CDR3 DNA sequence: TGTGCCAGCGCTCAGGACCTTGCGCGGGAGACCCAGTACTTC. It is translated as CASAQDLARETQYF.